A single sample gave rise to the 3 T cell receptor beta chains below, sequenced in a study of CD8+ T cells in alopecia areata. RNA was extracted and reverse transcribed into cDNA as the sequencing template. Repertoires were generated with immunoSEQ multiplex PCR, while TCRdb's copy carries only in-frame clones and drops some. The sample has a few hundred thousand clones, under 60% seen once; the top ten hold about 1.6%. Treatment indicated: oral pan-JAK inhibitor, 5-10 mg twice daily. Sequences were derived from CD4+ T cells sorted from blood, sampled at week 4, from a patient treated with tofacitinib. These TCRs come from a human donor with alopecia areata.

This chain uses TRBV7-2 with TRBJ2-1, with a possible D match to TRBD1 (5 bases). The germline CDR1 and CDR2 sequences are SGHTA and FQGNSA. V was cut by 8 bases and J by 8 bases, with 16 bases left in between. This CDR3 spans 13 amino acids. The DNA for the CDR3 is TGTGCCAGCGGTCTTTACAGGCGCGATGAGCAGTTCTTC. It specifies CASGLYRRDEQFF.

The chain carries TRBV6-5 and TRBJ2-3; D gene unclear. The V end lost 0 bases, the J end lost 6 bases, and 4 bases lay between the germline ends. CDR3 length: 12 residues. CDR1 and CDR2 (germline): MNHEY, SVGAGI. In DNA, the CDR3 is TGTGCCAGCAGTTACTCGGGGGATACGCAGTATTTT. This sequence encodes CASSYSGDTQYF.

This clone was detected a few times. V is TRBV5-1 and J is TRBJ2-3; 10 nucleotides match TRBD1. This CDR3 is 16 amino acids long. J gave up 10 bases and V 1 base, and 12 bases lay outside the gene matches. CDR1 SGHRS and CDR2 YFSETQ come from the germline V gene. CDR3 nucleotide sequence: TGCGCCAGCAGCTTGAAGGGACAGGGGACCTTTGTGGCGCAGTATTTT. It encodes CASSLKGQGTFVAQYF.